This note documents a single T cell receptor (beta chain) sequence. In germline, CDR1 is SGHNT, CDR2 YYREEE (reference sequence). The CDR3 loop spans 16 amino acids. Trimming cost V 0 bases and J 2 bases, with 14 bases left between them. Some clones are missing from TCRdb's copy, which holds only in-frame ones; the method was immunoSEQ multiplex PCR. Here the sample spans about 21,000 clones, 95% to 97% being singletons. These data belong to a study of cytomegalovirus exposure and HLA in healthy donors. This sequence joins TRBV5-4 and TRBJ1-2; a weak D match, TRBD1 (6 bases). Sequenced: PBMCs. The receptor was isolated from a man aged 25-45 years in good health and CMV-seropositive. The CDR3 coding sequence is TGTGCCAGCAGCTTGGGGGGGGGCAGGGCGAACTATGGCTACACCTTC. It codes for CASSLGGGRANYGYTF.